This TCR beta chain was captured in a study of tumor-infiltrating lymphocytes in primary liver carcinoma. This CDR3 is built from 13 residues. Germline V lookup: CDR1 SGHAT, CDR2 FQNNGV. Findings of the study overall: Tumor-adjacent and tumor-blood pairs overlapped less than tumor region pairs did. Tumors reached a significantly greater top-250-clone fraction than blood did (p = 0.039).

Using a constant-region primer together with ProtoScript II reverse transcriptase, TCR beta cDNA was made from about 490 ng of total RNA. ARM-PCR, slightly modified, supplied the TCR beta libraries through three nested multiplex PCR rounds. TRBV1-TRBV30 forward and Cbeta reverse primers drove the first two approximately 10-cycle rounds. TCRdb passed the multiplex PCR reads through MiXCR, listing each CDR3 protein once. The repertoire holds 300,000 to 400,000 distinct CDR3 sequences, with roughly 61% as singletons. The study extracted blood RNA from unsorted whole blood and also extracted germline DNA. With respect to this clonotype: Its cognate antigen is unknown. Germline is not matched at one junction end, which may reflect a read error.

This TCR was sampled from a man aged 40-49 years with primary liver carcinoma and hepatitis B virus infection. The chain combines TRBV11-2 with TRBJ2-2; perhaps TRBD1 as D (6 bases). The sequenced sample consisted of peripheral blood. DNA of the CDR3: TGTGGCAGCAGTCAACAGGGTACCGGGGAGCGGTTTTTT. Encoded protein: CGSSQQGTGERFF.